The clone carrying this T cell receptor beta chain was found once. Antigen: not known. The authors made cDNA by 5'RACE with 10-nucleotide random UMIs. TCRdb fed the 5' RACE reads into MiXCR, producing one record per CDR3 protein. The sample comprises about 44,000 distinct CDR3 sequences, roughly 21% of which are singletons, and approximately 4.2% rests with the top ten. Germline trimming cut 3 bases from V and 1 base from J; bases unmatched to any gene: 11. This CDR3 has 18 amino acids. Per the germline V gene, CDR1 is LGHNA and CDR2 is YNFKEQ. The sample comes from a study of neurological immune-mediated disorders. Time point denoted: technical triplicate 3. Study-level points and caveats: Expansion of TCR clones was greatest in HTLV-1-associated myelopathy and smallest in multiple sclerosis, where it fell below that of healthy controls.

The material sequenced was PBMCs. The rearrangement links TRBV4-2 to TRBJ2-3, with 9 bases lining up with TRBD2. This TCR was sampled from a man aged 60-69 years with HTLV-1-associated myelopathy (HAM/TSP). The CDR3 sequence: CASSQAPPGGGGTDTQYF. The CDR3 DNA follows: TGTGCCAGCAGCCAGGCCCCACCTGGCGGGGGGGGCACAGATACGCAGTATTTT.